The rows below give T cell receptor beta chains drawn from one sample of a study of a mutant IDH1 vaccine in newly diagnosed glioma. Their specific antigens are unknown. TCRdb's table, derived via immunoSEQ multiplex PCR, lists solely in-frame clones and lacks some. Seen here are roughly 30,000 clones, about 80% observed once, and the top ten hold approximately 22%. The sample here was PBMCs, taken from a glioma patient whose treatment included an IDH1 peptide vaccine. The source of these receptors is a man aged 25 to 40 with glioma. CDR3s include the opening cysteine and the closing phenylalanine or tryptophan. The order of the fields is CDR3 DNA, CDR3 protein, clone size, V gene, J gene, D gene. A D gene is named only where the DNA matches it firmly. Rows give clone size only sometimes, using once, few, many, or a class for an expanded clone.

TGCGCCAGCAGCTTTTTAGACAGGGGGAACGCAGATACGCAGTATTTT	CASSFLDRGNADTQYF	.	TRBV5-1	TRBJ2-3	TRBD1
TGTGCCAGCAGCTCATCGCCAGGAGCAGTCACAGATACGCAGTATTTT	CASSSSPGAVTDTQYF	.	TRBV5-4	TRBJ2-3	.
TGTGCCAGCAGCTTAGCGGGGTCCGGGGAGCTGTTTTTT	CASSLAGSGELFF	.	TRBV7-3	TRBJ2-2	.
TGTGCCAGCAGCTTAAGTTACGGGGAGCACACTGAAGCTTTCTTT	CASSLSYGEHTEAFF	.	TRBV5-5	TRBJ1-1	.
TGTGCCTCGCTTCGCTCTGGGGCCAACGTCCTGACTTTC	CASLRSGANVLTF	.	TRBV30	TRBJ2-6	.
TGTGCCAGTAGTATAGGTGGGACAGTGACTTCACCCCTCCACTTT	CASSIGGTVTSPLHF	.	TRBV19	TRBJ1-6	TRBD1
TGTGCCACCAGCTTCACAGATACGCAGTATTTT	CATSFTDTQYF	.	TRBV15	TRBJ2-3	.
TGTGCCAGCAGTTTATCCCAAGGGGTGTGGGGCTACACCTTC	CASSLSQGVWGYTF	.	TRBV27	TRBJ1-2	.
TGTGCCAGCAGTTACTCACGGTCCTCTGGAAACACCATATATTTT	CASSYSRSSGNTIYF	.	TRBV6-5	TRBJ1-3	.
TGTGCCAGCAGCTTTGGACCGAACACTGAAGCTTTCTTT	CASSFGPNTEAFF	.	TRBV5-5	TRBJ1-1	.
TGTGCCACCGCTGGGCGAGGGCAGGGGGTTTCCTACGAGCAGTACTTC	CATAGRGQGVSYEQYF	.	TRBV7-3	TRBJ2-7	TRBD1
TGTGCCAGCATCAAACCCAGATTTGGTAGAAGTGGCTACACCTTC	CASIKPRFGRSGYTF	.	TRBV6-4	TRBJ1-2	.
TGTGCCAGCAGCCCGTCGGGTCGAGCGGGGCAACTACCCCCGTACTTC	CASSPSGRAGQLPPYF	.	TRBV7-2	TRBJ2-5	TRBD2
TGTGCCAGCAGCTTACGCGGGGGGACCACCTACAATGAGCAGTTCTTC	CASSLRGGTTYNEQFF	.	TRBV7-3	TRBJ2-1	TRBD2
TGCGCCATCCCGCCGGGACAGGCGTTGCTCGAGGCCAACGTCCTGACTTTC	CAIPPGQALLEANVLTF	.	TRBV10-2	TRBJ2-6	TRBD1
TGTGCCGTTGGGACAGGCCCCAAGGAGCTAGAAGCTTTCTTT	CAVGTGPKELEAFF	.	TRBV6-1	TRBJ1-1	TRBD1
TGTGCCAGCAGGGTAGCGGGAACCGGGGAGCTGTTTTTT	CASRVAGTGELFF	few	TRBV2	TRBJ2-2	TRBD2
TGTGCCTGCCACGGTATCTCTGGGGCCAACGTCCTGACTTTC	CACHGISGANVLTF	.	TRBV30	TRBJ2-6	.
TGCGCCAGCAGCCAAGTACTAGCGGGGGGCGAAGAGACCCAGTACTTC	CASSQVLAGGEETQYF	.	TRBV4-1	TRBJ2-5	TRBD2
TGCGCCAGCAGCCATTCGGAGTTTAGCGGAAACACCGGGGAGCTGTTTTTT	CASSHSEFSGNTGELFF	.	TRBV4-1	TRBJ2-2	.
TGTGCCAGCAGCCGGTGGCCAGGGGAGGATACGCAGTATTTT	CASSRWPGEDTQYF	.	TRBV11-2	TRBJ2-3	.
TGTGCCAGCAGCTTAACACTCTCGACAGGCCCTGCGGGAAACACCATATATTTT	CASSLTLSTGPAGNTIYF	.	TRBV7-2	TRBJ1-3	.
TGCAGCGTTGAAATTGGGACAGGTAGCACAGATACGCAGTATTTT	CSVEIGTGSTDTQYF	.	TRBV29-1	TRBJ2-3	TRBD1
TGTGCCAGCATCTACAACTCAAAAAATCCTAACTATGGCTACACCTTC	CASIYNSKNPNYGYTF	.	TRBV6-4	TRBJ1-2	.